The 8 T cell receptor beta chains below come from one sample, sequenced in a study of blood T cells in healthy people across ages. A second PCR, run for 7 to 11 cycles, used a sample-barcoded 5' primer plus a J-beta primer mix. TCRdb reprocessed the 5' RACE reads with MiXCR, giving one entry per CDR3 protein. The sample has 1.5 million to 2 million distinct CDR3 sequences; almost 35% are singletons. The sequenced sample was blood. These receptors were obtained from a woman in her twenties or thirties in good health.

This clonotype was seen a handful of times. The CDR3, as DNA: TGTGCCAGCAGTGAACTCCGCACCGGGGAGCTGTTTTTT. Encoded protein: CASSELRTGELFF. The V and J genes are TRBV2 and TRBJ2-2; D remains ambiguous. V lost 2 bases and J 4 bases, leaving 5 bases between the germline ends. CDR1 is SNHLY and CDR2 is FYNNEI in the germline V gene. The CDR3 sequence is 13 residues long.

This clonotype has more than one count but fewer than ten. The chain joins TRBV6-2 or TRBV6-3 to TRBJ2-4, with D possibly matching TRBD2 (6 bases). The J call may be mistaken, given a closer DNA end match to TRBJ2-7. CDR1 MNHEY and CDR2 SVGEGT come from the germline V gene. The CDR3 has 13 amino acids. CDR3 residues: CATLEGFSYEQYF. The DNA of the CDR3 is TGTGCCACCCTGGAGGGTTTCTCCTACGAGCAGTACTTC.

This clonotype was seen more than once but under ten times. A read error may be the cause here, since a much bigger clone is one base away. The V call is TRBV29-1, the J call TRBJ2-5; tentatively, D is TRBD1 (6 bases). The V end lost 3 bases, the J end lost 5 bases, and 19 bases lay between the germline ends. Germline assignment: CDR1 SQVTM and CDR2 ANQGSEA. The CDR3 sequence is 15 residues long. The CDR3 sequence is CSVDWADRRGETQYF. CDR3 nucleotide sequence: TGCAGCGTTGATTGGGCGGACAGACGAGGGGAGACCCAGTACTTC.

This clonotype was counted a few times. The V and J genes are TRBV4-1 and TRBJ2-3; 11 bases are shared with TRBD2. Unmatched junction bases numbered 6, after V lost 0 bases and J lost 4 bases. Germline V gives CDR1 MGHRA, CDR2 YSYEKL. The CDR3 is 17 amino acids. The CDR3 protein is CASSQDRASGGSDTQYF. DNA of the CDR3: TGCGCCAGCAGCCAAGATAGGGCTAGCGGGGGGTCAGATACGCAGTATTTT.

The rearrangement uses TRBV2 and TRBJ2-7, with no clear D. CDR3 size: 15 residues. V was trimmed by 3 bases and J by 3 bases, leaving 15 bases between them. Germline values: CDR1 SNHLY, CDR2 FYNNEI. Here the CDR3 DNA reads TGTGCCAGCAGTGATCGGGCTTCCAATCGCTACGAGCAGTACTTC. Amino acid sequence: CASSDRASNRYEQYF.

The CDR3 here is CASSARGWGGELFF. Here the CDR3 DNA reads TGTGCCAGCAGCGCCCGGGGTTGGGGCGGGGAGCTGTTTTTT. This chain uses TRBV21-1 with TRBJ2-2; the listed D gene, TRBD1, was not tested against the DNA. TRBV21-1 is a documented pseudogene. The CDR3 consists of 14 residues.

This chain uses TRBV10-3 with TRBJ1-4; D is possibly TRBD1 (6 bases). There are 16 residues in the CDR3. Germline V gene sequence: CDR1 ENHRY, CDR2 SYGVKD. The V end was cut by 5 bases, the J end by 7 bases, with 20 bases between. This CDR3 reads CAISTRQASGGEKLFF. The CDR3 region has the DNA TGTGCCATCAGTACCCGACAGGCCTCTGGGGGTGAAAAACTGTTTTTT.

This clonotype has more than one count but fewer than ten. The rearrangement joins TRBV20-1 to TRBJ1-5; TRBD1 matches at 8 bases. The CDR3 sequence is 14 residues long. With V trimmed by 5 bases and J by 4 bases, 7 bases remained unmatched. Germline V gene sequence: CDR1 DFQATT, CDR2 SNEGSKA (reference sequence). Here the CDR3 DNA reads TGCAGTGCTTCCCCGGGACAGGTTAATCAGCCCCAGCATTTT. Residues: CSASPGQVNQPQHF.